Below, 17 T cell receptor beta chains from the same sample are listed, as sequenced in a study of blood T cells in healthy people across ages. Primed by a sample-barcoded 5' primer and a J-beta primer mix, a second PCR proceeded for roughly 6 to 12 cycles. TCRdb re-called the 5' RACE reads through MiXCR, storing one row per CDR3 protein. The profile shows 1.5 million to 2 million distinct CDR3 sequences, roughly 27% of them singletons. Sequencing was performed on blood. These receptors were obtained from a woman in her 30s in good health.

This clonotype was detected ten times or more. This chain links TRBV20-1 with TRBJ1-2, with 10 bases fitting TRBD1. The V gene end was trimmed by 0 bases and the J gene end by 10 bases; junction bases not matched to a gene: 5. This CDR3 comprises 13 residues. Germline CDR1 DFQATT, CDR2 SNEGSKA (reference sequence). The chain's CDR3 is CSARDGDRGVYTF. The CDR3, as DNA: TGCAGTGCTAGAGATGGGGACAGGGGTGTCTACACCTTC.

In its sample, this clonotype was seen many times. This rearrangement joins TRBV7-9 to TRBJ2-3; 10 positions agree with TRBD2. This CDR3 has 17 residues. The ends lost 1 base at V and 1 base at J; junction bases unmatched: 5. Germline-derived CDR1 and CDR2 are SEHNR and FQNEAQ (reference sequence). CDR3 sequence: CASSLGTSGSRTDTQYF. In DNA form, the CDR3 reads TGTGCCAGCAGCTTAGGGACTAGCGGATCCCGCACAGATACGCAGTATTTT.

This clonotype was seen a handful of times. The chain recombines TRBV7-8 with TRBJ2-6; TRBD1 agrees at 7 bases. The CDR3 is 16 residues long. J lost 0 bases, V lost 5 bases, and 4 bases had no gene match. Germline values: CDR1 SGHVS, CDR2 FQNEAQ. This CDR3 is CASSDRVRSGANVLTF. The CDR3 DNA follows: TGTGCCAGCAGCGACAGGGTCCGCTCTGGGGCCAACGTCCTGACTTTC. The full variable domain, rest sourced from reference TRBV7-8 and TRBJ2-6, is GAGVSQSPRYKVAKRGQDVALRCDPISGHVSLFWYQQALGQGPEFLTYFQNEAQLDKSGLPSDRFFAERPEGSVSTLKIQRTQQEDSAVYLCASSDRVRSGANVLTFGAGSRLTVL.

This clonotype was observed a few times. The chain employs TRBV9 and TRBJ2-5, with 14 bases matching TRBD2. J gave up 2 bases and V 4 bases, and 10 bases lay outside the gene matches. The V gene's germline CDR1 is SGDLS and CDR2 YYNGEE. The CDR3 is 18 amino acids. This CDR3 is CASSPRLAGGPGQETQYF. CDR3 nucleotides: TGTGCCAGCAGCCCACGACTAGCGGGGGGGCCGGGACAAGAGACCCAGTACTTC.

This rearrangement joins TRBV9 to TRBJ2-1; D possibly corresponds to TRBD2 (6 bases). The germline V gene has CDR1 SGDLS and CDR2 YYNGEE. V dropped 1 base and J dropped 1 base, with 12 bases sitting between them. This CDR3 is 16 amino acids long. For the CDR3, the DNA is TGTGCCAGCAGCGTAACGGGAGAAGAATCCTACAATGAGCAGTTCTTC. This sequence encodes CASSVTGEESYNEQFF.

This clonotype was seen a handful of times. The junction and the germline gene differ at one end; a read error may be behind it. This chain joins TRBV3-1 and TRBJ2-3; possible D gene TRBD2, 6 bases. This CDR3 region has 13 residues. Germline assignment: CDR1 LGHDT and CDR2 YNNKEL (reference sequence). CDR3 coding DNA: TGTGCCAACAGCCAAGAAAGCGGGGATACGCAGTATTTT. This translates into CANSQESGDTQYF.

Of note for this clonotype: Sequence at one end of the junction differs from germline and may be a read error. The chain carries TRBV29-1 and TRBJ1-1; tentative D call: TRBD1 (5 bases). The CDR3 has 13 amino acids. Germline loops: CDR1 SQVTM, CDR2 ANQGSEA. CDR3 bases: TGCGGCGTTGCCGGGGCGTTGAACACTGAAGCTTTCTTT. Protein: CGVAGALNTEAFF.

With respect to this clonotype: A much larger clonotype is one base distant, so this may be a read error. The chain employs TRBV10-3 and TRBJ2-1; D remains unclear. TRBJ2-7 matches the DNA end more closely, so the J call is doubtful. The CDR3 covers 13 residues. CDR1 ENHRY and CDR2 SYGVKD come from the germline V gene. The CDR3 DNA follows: TGTGCCATCAGTGAGTCTCCGTACAATGAGCAGTACTTC. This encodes CAISESPYNEQYF.

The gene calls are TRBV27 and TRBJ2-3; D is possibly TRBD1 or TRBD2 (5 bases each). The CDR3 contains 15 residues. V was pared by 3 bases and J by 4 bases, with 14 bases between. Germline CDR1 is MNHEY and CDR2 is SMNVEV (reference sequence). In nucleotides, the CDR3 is TGTGCCAGCAGTTTGGGGACGCCGACGGCAGATACGCAGTATTTT. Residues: CASSLGTPTADTQYF.

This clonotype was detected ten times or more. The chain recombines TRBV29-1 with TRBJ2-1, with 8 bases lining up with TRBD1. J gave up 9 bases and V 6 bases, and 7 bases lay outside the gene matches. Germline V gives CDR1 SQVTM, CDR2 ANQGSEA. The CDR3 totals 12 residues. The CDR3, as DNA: TGCAGCGTCGGGACAGGAAGGGGTGAGCAGTTCTTC. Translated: CSVGTGRGEQFF.

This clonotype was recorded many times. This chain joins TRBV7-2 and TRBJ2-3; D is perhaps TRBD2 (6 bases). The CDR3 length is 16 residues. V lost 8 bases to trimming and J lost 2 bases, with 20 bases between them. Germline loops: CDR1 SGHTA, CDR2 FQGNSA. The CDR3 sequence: CASDLIPRDFTDTQYF. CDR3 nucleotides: TGTGCCAGCGATCTCATTCCGCGGGACTTCACAGATACGCAGTATTTT.

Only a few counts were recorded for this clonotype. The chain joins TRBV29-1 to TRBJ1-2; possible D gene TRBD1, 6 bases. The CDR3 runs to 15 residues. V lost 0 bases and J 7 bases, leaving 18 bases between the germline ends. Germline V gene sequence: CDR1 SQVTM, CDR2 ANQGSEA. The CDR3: CSVEDRAGARGGYTF. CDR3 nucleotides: TGCAGCGTTGAAGATCGGGCGGGGGCGCGCGGTGGCTACACCTTC.

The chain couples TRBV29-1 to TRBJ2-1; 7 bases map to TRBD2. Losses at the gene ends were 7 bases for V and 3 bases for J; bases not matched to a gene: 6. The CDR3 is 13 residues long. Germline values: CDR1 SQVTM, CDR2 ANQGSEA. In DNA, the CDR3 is TGCAGCGCTGAGACTAGCAGCTACAATGAGCAGTTCTTC. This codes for CSAETSSYNEQFF.

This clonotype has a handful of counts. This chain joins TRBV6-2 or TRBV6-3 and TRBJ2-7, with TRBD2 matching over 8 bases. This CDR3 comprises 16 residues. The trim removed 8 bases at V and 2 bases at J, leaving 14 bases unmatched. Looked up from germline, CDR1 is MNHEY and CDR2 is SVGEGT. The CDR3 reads CASSPGPQRGTYEQYF. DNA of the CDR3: TGTGCCAGCTCCCCAGGGCCACAGCGGGGGACCTACGAGCAGTACTTC.

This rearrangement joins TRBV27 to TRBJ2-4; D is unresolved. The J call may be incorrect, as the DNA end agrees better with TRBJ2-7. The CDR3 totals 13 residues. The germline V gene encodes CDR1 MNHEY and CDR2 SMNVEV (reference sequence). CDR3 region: CASSLSIGYEQYF. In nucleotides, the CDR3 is TGTGCCAGCAGTTTATCGATCGGGTACGAGCAGTACTTC.

The chain's CDR3 is CSARDPTGTYEQYF. Here the CDR3 DNA reads TGCAGTGCTAGAGATCCGACAGGGACCTACGAGCAGTACTTC. This chain joins TRBV20-1 and TRBJ2-7, with 7 positions matching TRBD1. The germline gives CDR1 DFQATT, CDR2 SNEGSKA (reference sequence). With V trimmed by 0 bases and J by 2 bases, 4 bases remained unmatched. The CDR3 totals 14 residues.

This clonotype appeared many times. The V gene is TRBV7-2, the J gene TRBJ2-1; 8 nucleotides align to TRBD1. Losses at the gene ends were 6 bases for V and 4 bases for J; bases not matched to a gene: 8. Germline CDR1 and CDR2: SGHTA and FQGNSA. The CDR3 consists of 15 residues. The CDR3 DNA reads TGTGCCAGCAGTTTTGACAGGGGTGGATACAATGAGCAGTTCTTC. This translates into CASSFDRGGYNEQFF.